The 25 T cell receptor beta chains presented below share a single source sample, sequenced in a study of regulatory T cells in long-lasting Graves disease. Sample time point: newly diagnosed GD, antithyroid drugs for less than 3 months. PBMC-derived RNA was used for the TCR library. Libraries of TCR beta came from iRepertoire HTBI primers plus Arm-PCR of CDR3 regions. TCRdb re-derived calls from the multiplex PCR reads in MiXCR, one entry per CDR3 protein. The repertoire consists of hundreds of thousands of distinct CDR3 sequences, with 9.5% to 15% occurring once and the leading ten covering roughly 8.9%. The same sample was also studied in work on T cells in Graves' hyperthyroidism and ophthalmopathy.

Specimen: peripheral blood mononuclear cells (PBMCs), collected at new diagnosis, from a patient treated with antithyroid drugs. These receptors originate from a woman aged 25 to 45 with Graves disease.

This clonotype was recorded at least ten times. This rearrangement joins TRBV12-3 or TRBV12-4 to TRBJ1-1; 8 nucleotides match TRBD1. V lost 6 bases to trimming and J lost 7 bases; unmatched junction nucleotides: 10. This CDR3 has 14 residues. CDR3 DNA: TGTGCCAGCAGACCGACAGGGGCGCTCGGTGAAGCTTTCTTT. This gives the protein CASRPTGALGEAFF.

This clonotype was recorded at least ten times. The chain is built from TRBV6-1 and TRBJ2-3; tentatively, D is TRBD1 (5 bases). Germline values: CDR1 MNHNS, CDR2 SASEGT. There are 15 residues in the CDR3. Trimming stripped 6 bases from V and 5 bases from J, with 18 bases between. DNA for the CDR3: TGTGCCAGCAGCAGATCAGGGATCGGGCAAGATACGCAGTATTTT. This translates into CASSRSGIGQDTQYF.

This clonotype was counted at least ten times. The chain carries TRBV4-1 and TRBJ1-2; 7 positions agree with TRBD1. The CDR3 sequence is 16 residues long. Germline CDR1 reads MGHRA; CDR2 reads YSYEKL. The V segment lost 0 bases and the J segment 0 bases; nucleotides outside the gene matches: 4. The CDR3 here is CASSQDRRGANYGYTF. The CDR3 DNA is TGCGCCAGCAGCCAAGATCGCAGGGGGGCTAACTATGGCTACACCTTC.

This clonotype was detected only a few times. This chain links TRBV24-1 with TRBJ1-5; no firm D call. V lost 1 base to trimming and J lost 7 bases, with 4 bases between them. CDR1 is KGHDR and CDR2 is SFDVKD in the germline V gene. This CDR3 has 12 amino acids. The CDR3 nucleotides read TGTGCCACCAGTGATTTTGGCCAGCCCCAGCATTTT. This sequence encodes CATSDFGQPQHF.

The V gene is TRBV7-9, the J gene TRBJ2-1; D not resolved. Germline V gene sequence: CDR1 SEHNR, CDR2 FQNEAQ (reference sequence). CDR3 length equals 16 residues. V lost 5 bases to trimming and J lost 0 bases, with 14 bases between them. The CDR3 DNA is TGTGCCAGCAGCAGACTTAGCCCCAGCTCCTACAATGAGCAGTTCTTC. This codes for CASSRLSPSSYNEQFF. The variable domain in full, completed from reference TRBV7-9 and TRBJ2-1, reads DTGVSQNPRHKITKRGQNVTFRCDPISEHNRLYWYRQTLGQGPEFLTYFQNEAQLEKSRLLSDRFSAERPKGSFSTLEIQRTEQGDSAMYLCASSRLSPSSYNEQFFGPGTRLTVL.

This clonotype was recorded at least ten times. The rearrangement links TRBV12-3 or TRBV12-4 to TRBJ2-3; possible D gene TRBD1, 5 bases. CDR3 length equals 15 residues. Trimming stripped 2 bases from V and 1 base from J, with 10 bases between. This CDR3 is CASSLQGQGTDTQYF. The CDR3 DNA is TGTGCCAGCAGTTTACAGGGTCAAGGCACAGATACGCAGTATTTT.

The chain employs TRBV6-1 and TRBJ1-4; D unresolved. CDR3 size: 15 residues. Germline-derived CDR1 and CDR2 are MNHNS and SASEGT. Trimming removed 4 bases from V and 0 bases from J, with 9 bases in between. The DNA of the CDR3 is TGTGCCAGCAGTGTGGGGTGGGCAACTAATGAAAAACTGTTTTTT. This gives the protein CASSVGWATNEKLFF.

This rearrangement joins TRBV9 to TRBJ2-1, with 9 bases identical to TRBD2. Germline V gene lookup returns CDR1 SGDLS and CDR2 YYNGEE. This CDR3 is 15 amino acids long. V lost 2 bases and J lost 6; bases outside the gene matches: 6. As DNA, the CDR3 is TGTGCCAGCAGCGTGGTGGGCGGGAGGGCCAATGAGCAGTTCTTC. It is translated as CASSVVGGRANEQFF. Full variable domain (missing parts from reference TRBV9 and TRBJ2-1): DSGVTQTPKHLITATGQRVTLRCSPRSGDLSVYWYQQSLDQGLQFLIQYYNGEERAKGNILERFSAQQFPDLHSELNLSSLELGDSALYFCASSVVGGRANEQFFGPGTRLTVL.

Ten or more counts support this clonotype. The chain uses TRBV11-2 and TRBJ2-5; D perhaps matches TRBD2 (5 bases). Trimming removed 4 bases at V and 2 bases at J, with 17 bases between. CDR1 is SGHAT and CDR2 is FQNNGV in the germline V gene. The CDR3 has 16 residues. The CDR3 DNA follows: TGTGCCAGCAGCTCCGAGGACTGGGCCGTTCAAGAGACCCAGTACTTC. Amino acids: CASSSEDWAVQETQYF.

J is TRBJ2-6 and V is TRBV7-9; TRBD1 matches 8 bases. J lost 0 bases, V lost 2 bases, and 12 bases had no gene match. The germline V gene has CDR1 SEHNR and CDR2 FQNEAQ (reference sequence). The CDR3 spans 20 residues. The CDR3 is CASSLFWDRTGLSGANVLTF. CDR3 in DNA: TGTGCCAGCAGCTTATTTTGGGACAGGACAGGGCTCTCTGGGGCCAACGTCCTGACTTTC.

This clonotype was detected many times. Here the CDR3 DNA reads TGTGCCAGCAGTACACGGACAGGGGGCGGCTATGGCTACACCTTC. As protein: CASSTRTGGGYGYTF. The J gene is TRBJ1-2, the V gene TRBV27; 11 bases are a match to TRBD1. Per germline, CDR1 MNHEY and CDR2 SMNVEV (reference sequence). This CDR3 is 15 amino acids long. Trimming removed 5 bases from V and 4 bases from J; junction bases left unmatched: 6.

This clonotype was observed a single time. The chain is built from TRBV30 and TRBJ2-2, with 15 positions matching TRBD2. CDR1 and CDR2 (germline): GTSNPN, SVGIG (reference sequence). CDR3 length: 20 amino acids. The ends lost 3 bases at V and 4 bases at J; junction bases unmatched: 15. CDR3 amino acids: CAWRFGTGTSGRRGTGELFF. The CDR3 DNA is TGTGCCTGGAGGTTCGGGACTGGGACTAGCGGGAGGCGGGGCACCGGGGAGCTGTTTTTT.

Many counts were recorded for this clonotype. The chain uses TRBV2 and TRBJ1-1; D uncertain. This CDR3 spans 16 amino acids. V gave up 4 bases and J gave up 1 base, with 16 bases separating them. Germline lookup yields CDR1 SNHLY and CDR2 FYNNEI. The CDR3 region is CASSVTVDSGNTEAFF. CDR3 bases: TGTGCCAGCAGTGTAACGGTGGATTCGGGGAACACTGAAGCTTTCTTT.

This clonotype was detected a few times. This sequence joins TRBV6-1 and TRBJ2-1; D call uncertain. CDR1 is MNHNS and CDR2 is SASEGT in the germline V gene. There are 15 residues in the CDR3. Trimming removed 6 bases at V and 9 bases at J, with 21 bases between. CDR3 sequence reads: CASSRHESPGGEQFF. The CDR3 region has the DNA TGTGCCAGCAGCAGACACGAGTCCCCGGGTGGTGAGCAGTTCTTC.

This clonotype was seen a few times. The chain links TRBV6-1 to TRBJ1-2; a weak D match, TRBD1 (6 bases). Per germline, CDR1 MNHNS and CDR2 SASEGT. The CDR3 runs to 15 residues. Deletions cut 5 bases from V and 0 bases from J, with 13 bases between. The CDR3 sequence: CASSHRQAPNYGYTF. The CDR3 nucleotides read TGTGCCAGCAGTCATAGACAGGCTCCTAACTATGGCTACACCTTC.

This clonotype was recorded many times. V is TRBV5-1 and J is TRBJ1-1; a possible D gene is TRBD1 (6 bases). Trimming took off 4 bases at V and 5 bases at J, with 18 bases between the two ends. This CDR3 spans 15 amino acids. In germline, CDR1 is SGHRS, CDR2 YFSETQ. CDR3 residues: CASSLNPGQETEAFF. CDR3 sequence (DNA): TGCGCCAGCAGCCTAAACCCGGGACAAGAAACTGAAGCTTTCTTT. The whole variable domain, remainder taken from reference TRBV5-1 and TRBJ1-1, is KAGVTQTPRYLIKTRGQQVTLSCSPISGHRSVSWYQQTPGQGLQFLFEYFSETQRNKGNFPGRFSGRQFSNSRSEMNVSTLELGDSALYLCASSLNPGQETEAFFGQGTRLTVV.

This clonotype was counted many times. This chain links TRBV6-5 with TRBJ1-1; D may be TRBD1 (5 bases). The CDR3 length is 14 residues. Trimming cost V 2 bases and J 1 base, with 8 bases left between them. The V gene's germline CDR1 is MNHEY and CDR2 SVGAGI. The CDR3: CASSYRGKNTEAFF. In nucleotides, the CDR3 is TGTGCCAGCAGTTACAGGGGAAAGAACACTGAAGCTTTCTTT.

This clonotype was seen many times. The rearrangement joins TRBV7-2 to TRBJ1-5; D ambiguous. Germline V gene lookup returns CDR1 SGHTA and CDR2 FQGNSA. This CDR3 region has 12 residues. Trimming shortened V by 7 bases and J by 4 bases, and 8 bases separated the two germline ends. In nucleotides, the CDR3 is TGTGCCAGCAATAATCCGAATCAGCCCCAGCATTTT. Translated: CASNNPNQPQHF. The whole variable domain, filled in from reference TRBV7-2 and TRBJ1-5, reads GAGVSQSPSNKVTEKGKDVELRCDPISGHTALYWYRQSLGQGLEFLIYFQGNSAPDKSGLPSDRFSAERTGGSVSTLTIQRTQQEDSAVYLCASNNPNQPQHFGDGTRLSIL.

This clonotype was detected ten times or more. The chain recombines TRBV28 with TRBJ1-4; D is ambiguous. V was cut by 6 bases and J by 11 bases, with 22 bases left in between. Germline values: CDR1 MDHEN, CDR2 SYDVKM. The CDR3 totals 15 residues. The DNA for the CDR3 is TGTGCCAGCAGAGCGAGGCGGACGCGAAATGGGAAACTGTTTTTT. This translates into CASRARRTRNGKLFF.

This chain connects TRBV6-2 or TRBV6-3 to TRBJ1-5; D uncertain. Germline CDR1 reads MNHEY; CDR2 reads SVGEGT. The ends were cut back, 7 bases at V and 3 bases at J, with 16 bases in the middle. This CDR3 contains 15 residues. In DNA, the CDR3 is TGTGCCAGCACCGACCCACTAGGACCCAATCAGCCCCAGCATTTT. Its protein product is CASTDPLGPNQPQHF.

The CDR3 region is CSVPPGTPYNEQFF. DNA for the CDR3: TGCAGCGTCCCTCCCGGGACTCCCTACAATGAGCAGTTCTTC. The chain combines TRBV29-1 with TRBJ2-1; TRBD2 is a possible D gene (6 bases). Trimming cost V 6 bases and J 2 bases, with 14 bases left between them. This CDR3 is built from 14 residues. Germline CDR1 is SQVTM and CDR2 is ANQGSEA.

This clonotype was found a few times. The chain is built from TRBV5-1 and TRBJ2-7, with D possibly being TRBD1 (6 bases). This CDR3 has 21 residues. Germline assignment: CDR1 SGHRS and CDR2 YFSETQ. V was shortened by 0 bases and J by 0 bases, with 28 bases between the two germline ends. CDR3 coding DNA: TGCGCCAGCAGCTTGGAATTCTCCATCGGTCTAGGAGGACAGCCCTCCTACGAGCAGTACTTC. It is translated as CASSLEFSIGLGGQPSYEQYF. Variable domain in full (rest from reference TRBV5-1 and TRBJ2-7): KAGVTQTPRYLIKTRGQQVTLSCSPISGHRSVSWYQQTPGQGLQFLFEYFSETQRNKGNFPGRFSGRQFSNSRSEMNVSTLELGDSALYLCASSLEFSIGLGGQPSYEQYFGPGTRLTVT.

This clonotype was counted a few times. The chain carries TRBV9 and TRBJ2-3; 13 nucleotides agree with TRBD2. V was clipped by 4 bases and J by 7 bases; unmatched bases: 9. CDR3 length: 16 amino acids. CDR1 is SGDLS and CDR2 is YYNGEE in the germline V gene. CDR3 DNA: TGTGCCAGCAGCAAAGGACTAGCGGGAGATGGAAATACGCAGTATTTT. As protein: CASSKGLAGDGNTQYF.

In DNA, the CDR3 is TGCAGTGCTAGAGAGATGAACACTGAAGCTTTCTTT. Amino acids: CSAREMNTEAFF. The V and J genes are TRBV20-1 and TRBJ1-1; D gene unclear. Trimming removed 0 bases from V and 0 bases from J, with 2 bases in between. The germline CDR1 and CDR2 sequences are DFQATT and SNEGSKA (reference sequence). This CDR3 has 12 residues.

This clonotype was detected many times. The chain recombines TRBV7-8 with TRBJ2-1, with 12 bases lining up with TRBD2. Germline CDR1 is SGHVS and CDR2 is FQNEAQ. There are 16 residues in the CDR3. V shed 5 bases and J 2 bases; nucleotides not matched to a gene: 4. The CDR3 DNA reads TGTGCCAGCAGCCTCGGACTAGCGGGACCCTACAATGAGCAGTTCTTC. It codes for CASSLGLAGPYNEQFF.